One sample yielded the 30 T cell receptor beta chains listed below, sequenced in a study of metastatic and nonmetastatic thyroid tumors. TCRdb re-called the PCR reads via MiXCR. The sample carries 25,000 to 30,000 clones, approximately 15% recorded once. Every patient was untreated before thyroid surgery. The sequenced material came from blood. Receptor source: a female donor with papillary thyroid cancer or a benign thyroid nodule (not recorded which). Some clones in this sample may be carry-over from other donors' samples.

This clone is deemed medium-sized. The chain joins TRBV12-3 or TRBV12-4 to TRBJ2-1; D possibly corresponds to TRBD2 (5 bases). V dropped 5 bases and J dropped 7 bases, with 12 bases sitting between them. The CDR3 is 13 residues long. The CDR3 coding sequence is TGTGCCAGCAGTAGACTAAAAAGGAATGAGCAGTTCTTC. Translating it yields CASSRLKRNEQFF.

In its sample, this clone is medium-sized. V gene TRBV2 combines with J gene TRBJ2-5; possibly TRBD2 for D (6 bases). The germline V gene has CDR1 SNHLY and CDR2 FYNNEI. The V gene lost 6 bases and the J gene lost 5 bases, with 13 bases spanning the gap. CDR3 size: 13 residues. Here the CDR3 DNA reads TGTGCCAGCAGGCGGGATCAGGAGGAGACCCAGTACTTC. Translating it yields CASRRDQEETQYF.

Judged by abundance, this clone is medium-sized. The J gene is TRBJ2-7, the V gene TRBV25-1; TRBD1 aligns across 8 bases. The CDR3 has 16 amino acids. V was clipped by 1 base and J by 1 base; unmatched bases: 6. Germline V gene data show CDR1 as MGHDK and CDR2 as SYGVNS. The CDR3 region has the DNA TGTGCCAGCAGTGAATGGAGGACAGGGACTTCCTACGAGCAGTACTTC. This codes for CASSEWRTGTSYEQYF.

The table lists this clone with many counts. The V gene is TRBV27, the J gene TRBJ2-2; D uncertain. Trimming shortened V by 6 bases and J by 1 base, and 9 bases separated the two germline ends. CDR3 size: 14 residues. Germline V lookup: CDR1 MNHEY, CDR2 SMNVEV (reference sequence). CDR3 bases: TGTGCCAGCAGCTGGACGGAGAACACCGGGGAGCTGTTTTTT. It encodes CASSWTENTGELFF.

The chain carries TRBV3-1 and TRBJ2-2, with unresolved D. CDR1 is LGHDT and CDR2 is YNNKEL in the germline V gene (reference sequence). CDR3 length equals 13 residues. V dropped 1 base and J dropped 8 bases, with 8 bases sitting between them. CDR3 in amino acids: CASSQGTAGELFF. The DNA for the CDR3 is TGTGCCAGCAGCCAAGGGACCGCTGGGGAGCTGTTTTTT.

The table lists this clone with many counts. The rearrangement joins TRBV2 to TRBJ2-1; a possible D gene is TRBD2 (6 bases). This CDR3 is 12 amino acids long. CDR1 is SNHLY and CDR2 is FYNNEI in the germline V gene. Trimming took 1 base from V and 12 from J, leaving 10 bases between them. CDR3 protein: CASSEELASQFF. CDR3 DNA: TGTGCCAGCAGTGAAGAACTAGCCTCGCAGTTCTTC.

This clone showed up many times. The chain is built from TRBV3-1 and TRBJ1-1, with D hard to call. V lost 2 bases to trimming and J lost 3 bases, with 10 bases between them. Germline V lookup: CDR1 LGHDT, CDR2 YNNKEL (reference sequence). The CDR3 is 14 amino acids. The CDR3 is CASSQRHGDTEAFF. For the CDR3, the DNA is TGTGCCAGCAGCCAACGGCATGGGGACACTGAAGCTTTCTTT.

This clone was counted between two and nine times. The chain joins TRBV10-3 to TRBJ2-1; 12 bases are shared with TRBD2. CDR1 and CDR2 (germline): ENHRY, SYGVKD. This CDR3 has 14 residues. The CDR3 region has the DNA TGTGCAACCAGTGAGACTAGCGGGAGCGGTGAGCAGTTCTTC. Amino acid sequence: CATSETSGSGEQFF.

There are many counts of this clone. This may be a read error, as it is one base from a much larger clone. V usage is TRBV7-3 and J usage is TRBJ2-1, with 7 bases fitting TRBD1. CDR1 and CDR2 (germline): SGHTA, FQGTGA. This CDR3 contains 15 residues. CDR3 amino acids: CASSPTGVSYNEQLF. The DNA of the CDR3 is TGTGCCAGCAGCCCCACAGGGGTCTCCTACAATGAGCAGCTCTTC. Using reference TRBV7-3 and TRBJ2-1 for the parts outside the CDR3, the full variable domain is GAGVSQTPSNKVTEKGKYVELRCDPISGHTALYWYRQSLGQGPEFLIYFQGTGAADDSGLPNDRFFAVRPEGSVSTLKIQRTERGDSAVYLCASSPTGVSYNEQLFGPGTRLTVL.

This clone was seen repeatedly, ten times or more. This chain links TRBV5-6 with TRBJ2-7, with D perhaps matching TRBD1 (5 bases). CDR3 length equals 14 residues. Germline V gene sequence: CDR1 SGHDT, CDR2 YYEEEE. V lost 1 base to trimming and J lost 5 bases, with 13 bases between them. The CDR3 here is CASSLFWAGHEQYF. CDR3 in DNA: TGTGCCAGCAGCTTGTTTTGGGCAGGGCACGAGCAGTACTTC.

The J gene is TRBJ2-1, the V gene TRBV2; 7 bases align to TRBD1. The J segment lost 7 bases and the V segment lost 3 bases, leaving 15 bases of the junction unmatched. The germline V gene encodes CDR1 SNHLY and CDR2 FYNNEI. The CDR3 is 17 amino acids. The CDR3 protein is CASSDLSIRTGANEQFF. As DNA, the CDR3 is TGTGCCAGCAGTGACCTCTCGATTCGGACAGGAGCAAATGAGCAGTTCTTC.

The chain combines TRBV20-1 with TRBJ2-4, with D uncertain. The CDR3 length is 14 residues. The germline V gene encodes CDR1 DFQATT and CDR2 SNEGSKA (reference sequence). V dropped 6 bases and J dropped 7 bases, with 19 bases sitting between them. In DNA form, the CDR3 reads TGCAGTGCCGAAAAGGATCAGGTTAGGAACATTCAGTACTTC. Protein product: CSAEKDQVRNIQYF.

In nucleotides, the CDR3 is TGTGCCAGCGCGGGTCCGAATTCACCCCTCCACTTT. Amino acid sequence: CASAGPNSPLHF. The chain carries TRBV6-1 and TRBJ1-6; D is ambiguous. The CDR3 loop spans 12 amino acids. The V gene lost 8 bases and the J gene lost 7 bases, with 9 bases spanning the gap. Germline V gives CDR1 MNHNS, CDR2 SASEGT.

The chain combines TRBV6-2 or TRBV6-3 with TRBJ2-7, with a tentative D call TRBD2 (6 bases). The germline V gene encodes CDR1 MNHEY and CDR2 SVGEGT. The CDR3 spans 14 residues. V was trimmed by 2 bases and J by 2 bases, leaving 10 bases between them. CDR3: CASSYRDLTYEQYF. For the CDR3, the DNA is TGTGCCAGCAGTTACCGGGACTTAACCTACGAGCAGTACTTC.

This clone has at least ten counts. The CDR3 protein is CSAGTSGRADNEQFF. DNA of the CDR3: TGCAGTGCTGGGACTAGCGGGAGGGCGGACAATGAGCAGTTCTTC. The J gene is TRBJ2-1, the V gene TRBV20-1, with 16 bases identical to TRBD2. Germline CDR1 and CDR2: DFQATT and SNEGSKA (reference sequence). CDR3 length: 15 residues. J was trimmed by 5 bases and V by 5 bases; bases with no gene match: 3.

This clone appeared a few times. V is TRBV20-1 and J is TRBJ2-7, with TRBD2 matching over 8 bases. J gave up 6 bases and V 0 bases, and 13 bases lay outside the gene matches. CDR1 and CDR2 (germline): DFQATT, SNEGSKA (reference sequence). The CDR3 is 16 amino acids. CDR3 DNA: TGCAGTGCTAGAGATCCCACTAGCGGAGGTCTTGGCGAGCAGTACTTC. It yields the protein CSARDPTSGGLGEQYF.

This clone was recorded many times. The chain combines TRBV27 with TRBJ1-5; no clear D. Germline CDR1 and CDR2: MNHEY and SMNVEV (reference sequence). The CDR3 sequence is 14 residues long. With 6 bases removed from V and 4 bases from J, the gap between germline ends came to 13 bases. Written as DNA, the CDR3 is TGTGCCAGCAGAGAGGCGGGCAGTAATCAGCCCCAGCATTTT. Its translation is CASREAGSNQPQHF.

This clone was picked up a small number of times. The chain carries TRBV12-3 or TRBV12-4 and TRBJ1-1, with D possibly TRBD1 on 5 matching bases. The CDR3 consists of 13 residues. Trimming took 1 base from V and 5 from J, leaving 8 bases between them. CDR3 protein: CASSLGGVTEAFF. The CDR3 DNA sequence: TGTGCCAGCAGTTTAGGGGGGGTTACTGAAGCTTTCTTT.

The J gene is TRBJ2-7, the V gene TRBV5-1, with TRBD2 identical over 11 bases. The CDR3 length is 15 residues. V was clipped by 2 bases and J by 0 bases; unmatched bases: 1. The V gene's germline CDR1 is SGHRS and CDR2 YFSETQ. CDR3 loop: CASSLTSGSSYEQYF. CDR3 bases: TGCGCCAGCAGCTTAACTAGCGGGAGCTCCTACGAGCAGTACTTC.

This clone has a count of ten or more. This CDR3 reads CASSISPDTQYF. The CDR3 DNA is TGTGCCAGTAGTATTAGCCCAGATACGCAGTATTTT. The chain recombines TRBV19 with TRBJ2-3; no definite D call. This CDR3 is 12 amino acids long. V lost 3 bases and J lost 4, with 5 bases in between. The germline V gene has CDR1 LNHDA and CDR2 SQIVND (reference sequence).

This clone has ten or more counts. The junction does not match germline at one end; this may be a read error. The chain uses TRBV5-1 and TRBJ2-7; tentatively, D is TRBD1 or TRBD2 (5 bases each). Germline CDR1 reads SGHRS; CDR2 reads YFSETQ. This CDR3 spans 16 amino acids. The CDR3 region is CVSSLVGVQGSYEQYF. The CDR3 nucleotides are TGCGTCAGCAGCTTGGTGGGGGTTCAGGGCAGCTACGAGCAGTACTTC.

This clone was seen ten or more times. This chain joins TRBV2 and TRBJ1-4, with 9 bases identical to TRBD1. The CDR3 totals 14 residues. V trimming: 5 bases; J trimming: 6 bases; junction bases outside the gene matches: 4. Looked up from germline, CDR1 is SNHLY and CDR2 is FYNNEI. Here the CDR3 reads CASSRDREDEKLFF. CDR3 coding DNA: TGTGCCAGCAGTCGGGACAGGGAGGATGAAAAACTGTTTTTT.

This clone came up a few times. Written as DNA, the CDR3 is TGTCCCATTTATACCCAGTACTTC. Translation: CPIYTQYF. The J gene is TRBJ2-5, the V gene TRBV7-3; D is unclear. CDR1 SGHTA and CDR2 FQGTGA come from the germline V gene. The CDR3 loop spans 8 amino acids. Combining the CDR3 with reference TRBV7-3 and TRBJ2-5 gives the whole variable domain GAGVSQTPSNKVTEKGKYVELRCDPISGHTALYWYRQSLGQGPEFLIYFQGTGAADDSGLPNDRFFAVRPEGSVSTLKIQRTERGDSAVYLCPIYTQYFGPGTRLLVL.

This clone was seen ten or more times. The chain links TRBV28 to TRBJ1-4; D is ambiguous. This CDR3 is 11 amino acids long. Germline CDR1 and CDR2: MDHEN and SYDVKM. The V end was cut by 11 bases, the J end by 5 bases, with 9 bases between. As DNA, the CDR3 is TGTGCCCTGGGAGGGAATGAAAAACTGTTTTTT. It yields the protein CALGGNEKLFF.

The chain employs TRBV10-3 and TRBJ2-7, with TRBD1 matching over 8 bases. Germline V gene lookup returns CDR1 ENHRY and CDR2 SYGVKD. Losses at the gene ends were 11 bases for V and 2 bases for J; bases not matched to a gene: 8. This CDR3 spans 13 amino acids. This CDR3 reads CAPRGHTPYEQYF. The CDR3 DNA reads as TGTGCCCCCAGGGGGCACACCCCCTACGAGCAGTACTTC.

As DNA, the CDR3 is TGTGCCACCAGCATATTCCTGGACAGGGTTAATTCACCCCTCCACTTT. Translating it yields CATSIFLDRVNSPLHF. The genes are TRBV15 and TRBJ1-6; the match to TRBD1 covers 8 bases. Germline values: CDR1 LNHNV, CDR2 YYDKDF (reference sequence). The CDR3 contains 16 residues. Losses at the gene ends were 4 bases for V and 6 bases for J; bases not matched to a gene: 8. The variable domain in full, completed from reference TRBV15 and TRBJ1-6, reads DAMVIQNPRYQVTQFGKPVTLSCSQTLNHNVMYWYQQKSSQAPKLLFHYYDKDFNNEADTPDNFQSRRPNTSFCFLDIRSPGLGDTAMYLCATSIFLDRVNSPLHFGNGTRLTVT.

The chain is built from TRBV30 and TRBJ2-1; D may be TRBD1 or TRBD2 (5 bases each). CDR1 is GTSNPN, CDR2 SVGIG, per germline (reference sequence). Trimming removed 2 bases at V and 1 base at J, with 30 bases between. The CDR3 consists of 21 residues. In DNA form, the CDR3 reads TGTGCCTGGAGTTTAGGATTCCCCCGACGGGGCGGGTTATTATCCTACAATGAGCAGTTCTTC. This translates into CAWSLGFPRRGGLLSYNEQFF.

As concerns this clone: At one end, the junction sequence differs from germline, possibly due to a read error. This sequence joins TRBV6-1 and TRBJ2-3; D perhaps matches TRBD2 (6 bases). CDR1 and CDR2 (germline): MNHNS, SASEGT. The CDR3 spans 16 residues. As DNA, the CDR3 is TGTGCCAGCATTGAAGTCCTGGCTGGGGGGTTGGACACGCAGTATTTT. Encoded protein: CASIEVLAGGLDTQYF.

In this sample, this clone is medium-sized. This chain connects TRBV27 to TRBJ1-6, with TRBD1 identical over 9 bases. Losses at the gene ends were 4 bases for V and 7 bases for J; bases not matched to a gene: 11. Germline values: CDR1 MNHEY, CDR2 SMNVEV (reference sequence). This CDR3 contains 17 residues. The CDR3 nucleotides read TGTGCCAGCAGTTATTTCGGGACAGGGCGGGGGAATTCACCCCTCCACTTT. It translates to CASSYFGTGRGNSPLHF.

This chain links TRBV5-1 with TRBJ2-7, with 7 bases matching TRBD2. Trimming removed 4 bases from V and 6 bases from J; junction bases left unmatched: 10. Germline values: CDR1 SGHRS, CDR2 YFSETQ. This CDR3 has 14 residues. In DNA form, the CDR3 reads TGCGCCAGCAGCGGAGCCGGGACTATCGGCGAGCAGTACTTC. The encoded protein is CASSGAGTIGEQYF.